The TCR beta chain under discussion was sequenced for a study of T cell changes during pregnancy in multiple sclerosis. Sequencing used immunoSEQ multiplex PCR; TCRdb keeps in-frame clones, though not all of them. This sample has approximately 57,000 clones, with 92% found just once. Germline-derived CDR1 and CDR2 are MNHEY and SMNVEV (reference sequence). This CDR3 is 12 amino acids long. The V gene lost 10 bases and the J gene lost 12 bases, with 21 bases spanning the gap. Sample: CD4+ T cells from peripheral blood mononuclear cells, taken in the second trimester of pregnancy. V and J are TRBV27 and TRBJ1-1; D is unresolved. The TCR sequence derives from a female donor with multiple sclerosis, enrolled in a pregnancy study. The CDR3 is CATALGPSKTFF. DNA for the CDR3: TGTGCCACCGCTCTTGGGCCGTCAAAAACTTTCTTT.